The 9 T cell receptor beta chains in this list originate from one sample, sequenced in a study of blood T cell repertoires in COVID-19. The assay was immunoSEQ multiplex PCR, and TCRdb's table has in-frame clones only and misses some. The sample comprises 180,000 or so clones, approximately 80% of which are singletons, and 13% rests with the top ten. Sequencing was performed on PBMCs or T cells enriched from blood (not recorded which). The source is a woman in her sixties who had recovered from COVID-19.

The rearrangement uses TRBV27 and TRBJ2-2; D ambiguous. The CDR3 length is 12 residues. The germline V gene has CDR1 MNHEY and CDR2 SMNVEV (reference sequence). V was trimmed by 10 bases and J by 3 bases, leaving 9 bases between them. CDR3 bases: TGTGCCATCCTCGGTTACACCGGGGAGCTGTTTTTT. This sequence encodes CAILGYTGELFF.

The chain carries TRBV19 and TRBJ1-5, with 8 nucleotides matching TRBD1. This CDR3 region has 16 residues. The V gene end was trimmed by 5 bases and the J gene end by 1 base; junction bases not matched to a gene: 7. Germline CDR1 reads LNHDA; CDR2 reads SQIVND (reference sequence). The CDR3 region has the DNA TGTGCCAGTAGTTTAGGACAGGGTGGAAGCAATCAGCCCCAGCATTTT. It specifies CASSLGQGGSNQPQHF.

The chain employs TRBV19 and TRBJ1-2; D might be TRBD1 (5 bases). The V end lost 3 bases, the J end lost 8 bases, and 13 bases lay between the germline ends. The CDR3 consists of 13 residues. CDR1 LNHDA and CDR2 SQIVND come from the germline V gene (reference sequence). The chain's CDR3 is CASSMRGGQGYTF. CDR3 coding DNA: TGTGCCAGTAGTATGCGGGGGGGTCAAGGCTACACCTTC.

The J gene is TRBJ1-5, the V gene TRBV27; D is perhaps TRBD1 (5 bases). Germline lookup yields CDR1 MNHEY and CDR2 SMNVEV (reference sequence). The CDR3 loop spans 14 amino acids. V was cut by 4 bases and J by 6 bases, with 13 bases left in between. The CDR3 coding sequence is TGTGCCAGCAGTTCCTCCGGGGGAGGTCAGCCCCAGCATTTT. This gives the protein CASSSSGGGQPQHF.

DNA of the CDR3: TGTGCCTCCTCGGAGGGGGCGCTGGGGTTAGATACGCAGTATTTT. Its protein product is CASSEGALGLDTQYF. J is TRBJ2-3 and V is TRBV12-5, with TRBD1 as a possible D gene (7 bases). Germline assignment: CDR1 LGHNT and CDR2 FRNRAP. This CDR3 region has 15 residues.

V gene TRBV30 combines with J gene TRBJ2-7; the match to TRBD1 covers 10 bases. Trimming at V came to 5 bases and at J to 4 bases, leaving 2 bases not matched to a gene. Per germline, CDR1 GTSNPN and CDR2 SVGIG (reference sequence). This CDR3 comprises 12 residues. This CDR3 is CAWGQGVYEQYF. The DNA of the CDR3 is TGTGCCTGGGGACAGGGGGTTTACGAGCAGTACTTC.

This chain connects TRBV28 to TRBJ1-3; D may be TRBD1 (5 bases). V was shortened by 6 bases and J by 1 base, with 10 bases between the two germline ends. Germline-derived CDR1 and CDR2 are MDHEN and SYDVKM. There are 14 residues in the CDR3. CDR3 nucleotides: TGTGCCAGCAGCCTCGGGGGGTCTGGAAACACCATATATTTT. Translated: CASSLGGSGNTIYF.

This chain uses TRBV5-1 with TRBJ2-6, with D possibly TRBD1 on 6 matching bases. CDR1 and CDR2 (germline): SGHRS, YFSETQ. The length of the CDR3 is 17 residues. V shed 3 bases and J shed 2 bases, with 15 bases lying between them. The CDR3 region is CASSSSITGTGANVLTF. The CDR3 DNA reads as TGCGCCAGCAGCTCCTCGATTACAGGGACTGGGGCCAACGTCCTGACTTTC.

The genes are TRBV28 and TRBJ1-2; D remains unclear. V lost 8 bases to trimming and J lost 2 bases, with 9 bases between them. CDR1 is MDHEN, CDR2 SYDVKM, per germline. This CDR3 contains 12 residues. CDR3 coding DNA: TGTGCCAGCCACGAGGCAAACTATGGCTACACCTTC. Encoded protein: CASHEANYGYTF.